The 13 T cell receptor beta chains reported below all come from one sample, sequenced in a study of blood T cell repertoires in COVID-19. Data came from immunoSEQ multiplex PCR; TCRdb stores just in-frame clones and leaves some out. Of some 44,000 clones in the sample, about 92% were seen once. Sequencing was carried out using peripheral blood. These receptors all stem from a human donor in a cohort sampled during active COVID-19.

The chain combines TRBV7-2 with TRBJ2-1, with 9 positions matching TRBD2. V was clipped by 3 bases and J by 2 bases; unmatched bases: 5. Per germline, CDR1 SGHTA and CDR2 FQGNSA. This CDR3 has 16 amino acids. The CDR3 loop reads CASSLTSGATYNEQFF. Written as DNA, the CDR3 is TGTGCCAGCAGCTTGACTAGCGGAGCCACCTACAATGAGCAGTTCTTC.

The rearrangement joins TRBV28 to TRBJ2-5; D not certain. Germline-derived CDR1 and CDR2 are MDHEN and SYDVKM. The CDR3 sequence is 12 residues long. Deletions cut 5 bases from V and 7 bases from J, with 11 bases between. In DNA, the CDR3 is TGTGCCAGCAGTCCTCTTTCCGGGACCCAGTACTTC. Protein: CASSPLSGTQYF.

The chain combines TRBV11-2 with TRBJ2-2; D uncertain. In germline, CDR1 is SGHAT, CDR2 FQNNGV. Trimming stripped 1 base from V and 7 bases from J, with 4 bases between. The CDR3 length is 12 residues. The CDR3, as DNA: TGTGCCAGCAGCTTAGTAGTCGGGGAGCTGTTTTTT. Protein sequence: CASSLVVGELFF.

This sequence joins TRBV18 and TRBJ2-1, with TRBD1 identical over 8 bases. Germline V gives CDR1 KGHSH, CDR2 LQKENI. This CDR3 is built from 15 residues. The J segment lost 5 bases and the V segment lost 3 bases, leaving 6 bases of the junction unmatched. CDR3 sequence: CASSPSGQVDNEQFF. CDR3 nucleotides: TGTGCCAGCTCACCCTCGGGACAGGTAGACAATGAGCAGTTCTTC.

The chain uses TRBV5-4 and TRBJ2-7, with a possible D match to TRBD1 (6 bases). Trimming removed 4 bases from V and 0 bases from J, with 11 bases in between. Looked up from germline, CDR1 is SGHNT and CDR2 is YYREEE (reference sequence). CDR3 length equals 14 residues. The CDR3 DNA is TGTGCCAGCAGCCCAGACAGGAGCTCCTACGAGCAGTACTTC. It codes for CASSPDRSSYEQYF.

The J gene is TRBJ2-4, the V gene TRBV30; D might be TRBD2 (7 bases). The CDR3 totals 14 residues. CDR1 is GTSNPN, CDR2 SVGIG, per germline (reference sequence). V gave up 5 bases and J gave up 7 bases, with 18 bases separating them. DNA of the CDR3: TGTGCCTGGGGTACCGGGGAGGGGGGCAACATTCAGTACTTC. Translation: CAWGTGEGGNIQYF.

The chain combines TRBV29-1 with TRBJ2-1; 9 nucleotides line up with TRBD2. The CDR3 is 21 residues long. The J segment lost 4 bases and the V segment lost 3 bases, leaving 25 bases of the junction unmatched. Germline V lookup: CDR1 SQVTM, CDR2 ANQGSEA. The chain's CDR3 is CSVEASGILTAILGPYNEQFF. CDR3 nucleotide sequence: TGCAGCGTTGAGGCTAGCGGGATCCTAACGGCGATTCTGGGGCCTTACAATGAGCAGTTCTTC.

This chain joins TRBV2 and TRBJ2-6, with D hard to call. The ends were cut back, 6 bases at V and 0 bases at J, with 6 bases in the middle. This CDR3 is 14 amino acids long. From germline, CDR1 is SNHLY and CDR2 FYNNEI. Written as DNA, the CDR3 is TGTGCCAGCAGACACCTCTCTGGGGCCAACGTCCTGACTTTC. Its protein is CASRHLSGANVLTF.

This clone was detected once. The chain recombines TRBV18 with TRBJ2-7, with TRBD2 as a possible D gene (6 bases). The germline gives CDR1 KGHSH, CDR2 LQKENI. Trimming took off 0 bases at V and 7 bases at J, with 10 bases between the two ends. The CDR3 has 13 residues. For the CDR3, the DNA is TGTGCCAGCTCACCACCCAGGGCGGGAGAGCAGTACTTC. Translated: CASSPPRAGEQYF.

V is TRBV6-5 and J is TRBJ1-2; D might be TRBD1 (5 bases). Germline-derived CDR1 and CDR2 are MNHEY and SVGAGI. This CDR3 contains 13 residues. V was cut by 3 bases and J by 6 bases, with 11 bases left in between. The CDR3 DNA reads as TGTGCCAGCAGTTATTGGGGGAGGAATGGCTACACCTTC. As protein: CASSYWGRNGYTF.

The chain employs TRBV5-1 and TRBJ2-7; D perhaps matches TRBD1 (5 bases). Germline loops: CDR1 SGHRS, CDR2 YFSETQ. The germline V and J ends were trimmed by 0 bases and 6 bases, with 13 bases remaining between them. This CDR3 comprises 14 residues. This chain's CDR3 is CASSLEGWGSEQYF. In DNA, the CDR3 is TGCGCCAGCAGCTTGGAGGGCTGGGGCTCCGAGCAGTACTTC. Using reference TRBV5-1 and TRBJ2-7 for the parts outside the CDR3, the full variable domain is KAGVTQTPRYLIKTRGQQVTLSCSPISGHRSVSWYQQTPGQGLQFLFEYFSETQRNKGNFPGRFSGRQFSNSRSEMNVSTLELGDSALYLCASSLEGWGSEQYFGPGTRLTVT.

Here the CDR3 reads CASSSTGTGSTGELFF. The CDR3 DNA is TGTGCCAGCAGTTCCACCGGGACAGGGAGCACCGGGGAGCTGTTTTTT. The chain recombines TRBV28 with TRBJ2-2, with 9 bases that match TRBD1. Germline V gene data show CDR1 as MDHEN and CDR2 as SYDVKM. V was clipped by 4 bases and J by 4 bases; unmatched bases: 7. The CDR3 length is 16 residues.

This chain links TRBV25-1 with TRBJ2-7, with 7 bases fitting TRBD2. Germline V gene lookup returns CDR1 MGHDK and CDR2 SYGVNS. This CDR3 is built from 17 residues. Germline trimming cut 4 bases from V and 0 bases from J; bases unmatched to any gene: 12. The CDR3 nucleotides read TGTGCCAGCAGTGCGGGGTACGGGAGGCCCTCCTCCTACGAGCAGTACTTC. This encodes CASSAGYGRPSSYEQYF.